Described below is a single T cell receptor (beta chain) sequence and its context. These data originate in a study of blood T cell repertoires in COVID-19. Study in general: T cells, B-cell-depleted T cells, or PBMCs provided the cDNA or gDNA that served as material.

The CDR3 spans 16 residues. With 5 bases clipped from V and 0 bases from J, the junction kept 7 bases outside the gene matches. From germline, CDR1 is MNHEY and CDR2 SMNVEV (reference sequence). The repertoire was sequenced with immunoSEQ multiplex PCR; TCRdb's copy has only in-frame clones and lacks some. Of about 50,000 clones in the sample, around 90% were seen once. The rearrangement joins TRBV27 to TRBJ2-3; 8 bases line up with TRBD1. What was sequenced was peripheral blood. This sequence was found in a human donor with active COVID-19. The donor label of this sample is uncertain. The CDR3: CASSLGGQASTDTQYF. In DNA form, the CDR3 reads TGTGCCAGCAGTCTAGGGGGACAGGCGAGCACAGATACGCAGTATTTT.